These 25 T cell receptor beta chains were all obtained from the same sample, sequenced in a study of T cells in Graves' hyperthyroidism and ophthalmopathy. Amplified TCR beta CDR3 regions derived from RNA transcripts. Primed by the HTBI set, a first-round RT-PCR was run on the TCR CDR3. TCRdb reprocessed the multiplex PCR reads via MiXCR and lists one record per CDR3 protein. The table includes approximately 590,000 distinct CDR3 sequences, more than 15% detected once. The sequenced sample consisted of blood. The receptor set was obtained from a woman younger than 45 with Graves' hyperthyroidism.

The CDR3 loop is CSARDHFRTSGRVGETQYF. The CDR3, as DNA: TGCAGTGCTAGAGATCATTTTAGGACTAGCGGGAGGGTCGGAGAGACCCAGTACTTC. V and J are TRBV20-1 and TRBJ2-5, with 15 nucleotides matching TRBD2. Germline assignment: CDR1 DFQATT and CDR2 SNEGSKA (reference sequence). The CDR3 totals 19 residues. Unmatched junction bases numbered 12, after V lost 0 bases and J lost 4 bases.

This clonotype was seen repeatedly, ten times or more. The genes are TRBV28 and TRBJ2-3; D not resolved. The CDR3 contains 16 residues. V lost 2 bases and J 0 bases, leaving 12 bases between the germline ends. Germline lookup yields CDR1 MDHEN and CDR2 SYDVKM. DNA for the CDR3: TGTGCCAGCAGTTTACGTTGGTCCGGGAGCACAGATACGCAGTATTTT. This translates into CASSLRWSGSTDTQYF.

Only a few counts were recorded for this clonotype. The rearrangement joins TRBV7-9 to TRBJ2-1, with TRBD2 matching 8 bases. Germline values: CDR1 SEHNR, CDR2 FQNEAQ (reference sequence). With V trimmed by 4 bases and J by 5 bases, 10 bases remained unmatched. CDR3 length: 16 amino acids. The DNA of the CDR3 is TGTGCCAGCAGCTCCCCTCTGAAGCGGGAGAACAATGAGCAGTTCTTC. This codes for CASSSPLKRENNEQFF.

This clonotype has just a few counts. The gene calls are TRBV19 and TRBJ2-2; D is undetermined. V lost 4 bases and J 8 bases, leaving 8 bases between the germline ends. In germline, CDR1 is LNHDA, CDR2 SQIVND (reference sequence). This CDR3 is 12 amino acids long. The CDR3 loop reads CASSTALGELFF. CDR3 sequence (DNA): TGTGCCAGTAGTACCGCCCTTGGGGAGCTGTTTTTT.

This clonotype was seen repeatedly, ten times or more. V usage is TRBV7-8 and J usage is TRBJ1-1; TRBD1 agrees at 10 bases. V shed 2 bases and J 5 bases; nucleotides not matched to a gene: 2. CDR3 length: 14 residues. Germline CDR1 SGHVS, CDR2 FQNEAQ. The CDR3 DNA reads as TGTGCCAGCAGCTTAAGGACAGGGGGAACTGAAGCTTTCTTT. Translation gives CASSLRTGGTEAFF.

This clonotype showed up just a few times. The chain has TRBV19 and TRBJ2-3; D unresolved. V was trimmed by 4 bases and J by 6 bases, leaving 11 bases between them. CDR1 is LNHDA, CDR2 SQIVND, per germline (reference sequence). The CDR3 length is 13 residues. The CDR3, as DNA: TGTGCCAGTAGTAAGGAGCAGGCGGATACGCAGTATTTT. Residues: CASSKEQADTQYF.

This clonotype was seen a handful of times. The gene calls are TRBV18 and TRBJ2-7; tentatively, D is TRBD2 (5 bases). CDR1 is KGHSH and CDR2 is LQKENI in the germline V gene. Deletions cut 5 bases from V and 3 bases from J, with 23 bases between. The CDR3 is made up of 17 amino acids. CDR3 sequence reads: CASSSPRGGEGGYEQYF. Written as DNA, the CDR3 is TGTGCCAGCTCATCCCCCCGCGGTGGGGAAGGAGGCTACGAGCAGTACTTC.

V is TRBV7-2 and J is TRBJ2-5, with D tentatively TRBD2 (5 bases). With 0 bases removed from V and 4 bases from J, the gap between germline ends came to 12 bases. This CDR3 spans 15 amino acids. CDR1 and CDR2 (germline): SGHTA, FQGNSA. The CDR3 spells CASSLAGEGPETQYF. CDR3 in DNA: TGTGCCAGCAGCTTAGCGGGAGAGGGTCCAGAGACCCAGTACTTC.

The chain couples TRBV20-1 to TRBJ2-4, with TRBD2 matching 10 bases. Trimming removed 6 bases from V and 8 bases from J; junction bases left unmatched: 10. The germline CDR1 and CDR2 sequences are DFQATT and SNEGSKA (reference sequence). CDR3 length: 14 amino acids. DNA of the CDR3: TGCAGTGCCCCAGATGCTAGCGGGAGTTACATTCAGTACTTC. Residues: CSAPDASGSYIQYF.

This clonotype turned up a few times. The chain links TRBV6-5 to TRBJ2-4, with D unclear. The CDR3 runs to 16 residues. V was clipped by 2 bases and J by 0 bases, with 11 bases between them. Germline values: CDR1 MNHEY, CDR2 SVGAGI. The DNA for the CDR3 is TGTGCCAGCAGTTACAGGGATAGGGTAGCCAAAAACATTCAGTACTTC. Its translation is CASSYRDRVAKNIQYF.

The sample holds a few counts of this clonotype. V is TRBV5-6 and J is TRBJ2-1; TRBD2 matches at 11 bases. The CDR3 contains 16 residues. CDR1 SGHDT and CDR2 YYEEEE come from the germline V gene. The ends lost 0 bases at V and 6 bases at J; junction bases unmatched: 5. The CDR3, as DNA: TGTGCCAGCAGCTTGGGAGCTAGCGGGAGGTCCAATGAGCAGTTCTTC. It specifies CASSLGASGRSNEQFF.

This clonotype was seen a handful of times. This could be a read error, since a much larger clone is one nucleotide away. The V and J genes are TRBV7-2 and TRBJ2-1; TRBD2 aligns across 13 bases. Trimming at V came to 5 bases and at J to 7 bases, leaving 8 bases not matched to a gene. CDR1 is SGHTA and CDR2 is FQGNSA in the germline V gene. This CDR3 has 16 amino acids. This chain's CDR3 is CASSSKALAGGNEQFF. CDR3 coding DNA: TGTGCCAGCAGCAGCAAGGCACTAGCGGGAGGGAATGAGCAGTTCTTC.

The CDR3 sequence: CATSDSSGNTIYF. The CDR3 bases are TGTGCCACCAGTGACAGCTCTGGAAACACCATATATTTT. The chain recombines TRBV24-1 with TRBJ1-3; D remains ambiguous. Germline loops: CDR1 KGHDR, CDR2 SFDVKD. Between the trimmed V and J ends, which lost 4 bases and 0 bases, there was a span of 3 bases. The CDR3 runs 13 residues.

The CDR3: CASSLDGETNTEAFF. In DNA form, the CDR3 reads TGTGCCAGCAGCTTGGATGGGGAGACGAACACTGAAGCTTTCTTT. V usage is TRBV5-4 and J usage is TRBJ1-1; D gene uncertain. This CDR3 has 15 amino acids. Looked up from germline, CDR1 is SGHNT and CDR2 is YYREEE (reference sequence). V lost 0 bases and J lost 1, with 10 bases in between.

This clonotype occurred a few times. This chain links TRBV20-1 with TRBJ1-2; D is unresolved. Trimming took 1 base from V and 0 from J, leaving 6 bases between them. The CDR3 is 13 amino acids. Per the germline V gene, CDR1 is DFQATT and CDR2 is SNEGSKA (reference sequence). DNA for the CDR3: TGCAGTGCTAGAGCAGCATCTAACTATGGCTACACCTTC. Protein product: CSARAASNYGYTF.

This clonotype was seen more than once but under ten times. The gene calls are TRBV3-1 and TRBJ1-3; D uncertain. There are 16 residues in the CDR3. Per germline, CDR1 LGHDT and CDR2 YNNKEL (reference sequence). Trimming stripped 4 bases from V and 0 bases from J, with 13 bases between. The DNA of the CDR3 is TGTGCCAGCAGCCGGCTCCCCGACAACTCTGGAAACACCATATATTTT. Translated: CASSRLPDNSGNTIYF.

In this sample, this clonotype turned up many times. The V call is TRBV13, the J call TRBJ2-4; 10 bases line up with TRBD1. The CDR3 extends over 18 amino acids. V gave up 0 bases and J gave up 3 bases; unmatched junction bases: 8. The germline CDR1 and CDR2 sequences are PRHDT and FYEKMQ (reference sequence). CDR3 amino acids: CASSLGTRTGGDKNIQYF. The CDR3 nucleotides read TGTGCCAGCAGCTTAGGGACCCGGACAGGGGGAGACAAAAACATTCAGTACTTC.

V and J are TRBV24-1 and TRBJ2-1; D is perhaps TRBD2 (5 bases). V was pared by 3 bases and J by 6 bases, with 11 bases between. In germline, CDR1 is KGHDR, CDR2 SFDVKD. The length of the CDR3 is 14 residues. CDR3 residues: CATSDTGLGNEQFF. The CDR3 DNA follows: TGTGCCACCAGTGATACTGGACTGGGCAATGAGCAGTTCTTC.

This clonotype came up many times. The V gene is TRBV28, the J gene TRBJ2-1; D gene unclear. This CDR3 is 13 amino acids long. Germline V CDR1 and CDR2: MDHEN, SYDVKM. Trimming took off 4 bases at V and 6 bases at J, with 10 bases between the two ends. The CDR3 nucleotides are TGTGCCAGCAGTTATCGAGCGTTCAATGAGCAGTTCTTC. Amino acid sequence: CASSYRAFNEQFF.

The genes are TRBV28 and TRBJ1-6; no firm D call. V dropped 3 bases and J dropped 4 bases, with 13 bases sitting between them. CDR1 and CDR2 from the germline V gene are MDHEN and SYDVKM. This CDR3 spans 16 amino acids. The CDR3 reads CASSLSEAGYNSPLHF. The CDR3 bases are TGTGCCAGCAGTTTGAGCGAAGCAGGATATAATTCACCCCTCCACTTT.

The chain recombines TRBV6-2 or TRBV6-3 with TRBJ2-3, with D perhaps matching TRBD2 (6 bases). The CDR3 sequence is 14 residues long. Germline loops: CDR1 MNHEY, CDR2 SVGEGT. V lost 2 bases and J 6 bases, leaving 12 bases between the germline ends. CDR3 residues: CASSYAHGGDTQYF. As DNA, the CDR3 is TGTGCCAGCAGTTACGCCCACGGGGGTGATACGCAGTATTTT.

The J gene is TRBJ2-2, the V gene TRBV18; maybe TRBD2 (5 bases). CDR3 length: 14 residues. Trimming removed 3 bases at V and 1 base at J, with 6 bases between. Germline CDR1 is KGHSH and CDR2 is LQKENI. The CDR3 bases are TGTGCCAGCTCACCGGACTTGAACACCGGGGAGCTGTTTTTT. This gives the protein CASSPDLNTGELFF.

This clonotype was seen repeatedly, ten times or more. The chain combines TRBV2 with TRBJ2-7; D gene ambiguous. This CDR3 has 12 amino acids. The V end lost 0 bases, the J end lost 7 bases, and 7 bases lay between the germline ends. Germline V gene sequence: CDR1 SNHLY, CDR2 FYNNEI. The CDR3 here is CASSEAAREQYF. In DNA form, the CDR3 reads TGTGCCAGCAGTGAAGCTGCACGGGAGCAGTACTTC.

A remark on this clonotype: This clone may be a read error of a much larger clone one base away. The conserved closing phenylalanine or tryptophan is absent in this CDR3, likely reflecting a read error. The genes are TRBV20-1 and TRBJ2-3; the D is unclear. The V gene's germline CDR1 is DFQATT and CDR2 SNEGSKA (reference sequence). This CDR3 has 13 amino acids. V shed 4 bases and J shed 3 bases, with 11 bases lying between them. Here the CDR3 DNA reads TGCAGTGCTAACCCCGGGCGGACAGATACGCAGTATCTT. It is translated as CSANPGRTDTQYL.

This clonotype was detected many times. This chain joins TRBV7-9 and TRBJ2-7; TRBD1 aligns across 9 bases. This CDR3 contains 15 residues. V lost 5 bases, J lost 4 bases, and 9 bases stayed unmatched. CDR1 is SEHNR, CDR2 FQNEAQ, per germline (reference sequence). DNA of the CDR3: TGTGCCAGCAGCACCTCGGGACAGGGAGCTTACGAGCAGTACTTC. Protein: CASSTSGQGAYEQYF. Looking up the rest from reference TRBV7-9 and TRBJ2-7 gives the full variable domain: DTGVSQNPRHKITKRGQNVTFRCDPISEHNRLYWYRQTLGQGPEFLTYFQNEAQLEKSRLLSDRFSAERPKGSFSTLEIQRTEQGDSAMYLCASSTSGQGAYEQYFGPGTRLTVT.